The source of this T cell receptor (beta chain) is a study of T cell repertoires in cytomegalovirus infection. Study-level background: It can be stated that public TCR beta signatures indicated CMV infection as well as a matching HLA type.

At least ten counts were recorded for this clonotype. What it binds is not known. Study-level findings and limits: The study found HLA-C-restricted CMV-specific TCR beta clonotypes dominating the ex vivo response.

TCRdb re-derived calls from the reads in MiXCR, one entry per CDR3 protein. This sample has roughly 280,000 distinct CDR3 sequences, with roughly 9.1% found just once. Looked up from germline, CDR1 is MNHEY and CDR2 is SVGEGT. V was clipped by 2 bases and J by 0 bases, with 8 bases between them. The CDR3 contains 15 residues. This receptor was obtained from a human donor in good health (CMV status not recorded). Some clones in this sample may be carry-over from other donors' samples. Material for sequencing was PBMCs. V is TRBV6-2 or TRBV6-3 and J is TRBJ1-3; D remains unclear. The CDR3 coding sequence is TGTGCCAGCAGTTACGGAGGAGTCTCTGGAAACACCATATATTTT. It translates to CASSYGGVSGNTIYF.